This section outlines one T cell receptor beta chain sequence together with its context. Its antigen is currently unknown. Mismatch with germline at one junction end may stem from a read error. The data were obtained in a study of siplizumab effects on memory and regulatory T cells. Notes on the study in general: The mapping of alloreactive clones to unstimulated subsets covered only a minor fraction of them. Mappable CD4+ clones that were alloreactive averaged approximately 64% Treg-derived with siplizumab versus 25% to 30% in controls. Naive T cells were seemingly more diverse than memory cells, and major contributions to the alloresponse seemed to be made by them.

Generated by immunoSEQ multiplex PCR, the TCRdb table keeps only in-frame clones and is missing some. The sample includes around 77,000 clones, 91% of them seen just once. Germline CDR1 SSHAT, CDR2 FNYEAQ (reference sequence). The CDR3 spans 12 residues. This chain connects TRBV7-7 to TRBJ2-3, with D uncertain. This TCR was recovered from a human donor in good health. Sequencing was carried out using CD8+ T cells sorted from blood. The CDR3: CASRHGRDTQYF. The DNA of the CDR3 is TGTGCTAGCAGGCATGGACGAGATACGCAGTATTTT.